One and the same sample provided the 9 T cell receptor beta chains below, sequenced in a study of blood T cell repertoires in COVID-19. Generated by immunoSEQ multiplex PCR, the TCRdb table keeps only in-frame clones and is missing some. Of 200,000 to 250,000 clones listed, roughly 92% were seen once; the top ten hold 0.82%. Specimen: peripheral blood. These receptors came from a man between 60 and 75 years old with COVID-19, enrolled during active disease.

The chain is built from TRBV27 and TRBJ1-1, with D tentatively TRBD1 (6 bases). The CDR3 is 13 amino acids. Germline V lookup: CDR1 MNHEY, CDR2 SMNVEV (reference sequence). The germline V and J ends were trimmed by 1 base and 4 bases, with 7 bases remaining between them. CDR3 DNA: TGTGCCAGCAGTTTATACAGGGCCACTGAAGCTTTCTTT. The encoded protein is CASSLYRATEAFF.

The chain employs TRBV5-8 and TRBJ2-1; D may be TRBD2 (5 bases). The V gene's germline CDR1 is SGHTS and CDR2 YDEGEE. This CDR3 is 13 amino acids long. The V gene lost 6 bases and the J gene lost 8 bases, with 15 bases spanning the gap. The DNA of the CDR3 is TGTGCCAGCAACCCAGGAGGAATCCATGAGCAGTTCTTC. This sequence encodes CASNPGGIHEQFF.

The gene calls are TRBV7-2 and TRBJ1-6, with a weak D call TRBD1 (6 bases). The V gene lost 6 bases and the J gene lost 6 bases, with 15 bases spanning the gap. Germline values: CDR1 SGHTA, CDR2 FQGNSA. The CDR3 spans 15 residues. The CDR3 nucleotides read TGTGCCAGCAGACAGGGAACCCGGCTTAATTCACCCCTCCACTTT. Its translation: CASRQGTRLNSPLHF.

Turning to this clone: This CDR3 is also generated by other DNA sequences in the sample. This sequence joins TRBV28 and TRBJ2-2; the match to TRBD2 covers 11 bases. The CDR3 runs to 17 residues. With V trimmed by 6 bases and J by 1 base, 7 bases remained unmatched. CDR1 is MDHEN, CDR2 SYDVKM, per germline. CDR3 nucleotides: TGTGCCAGCAGCCGAGGTCTAGCGGGAGGGAACACCGGGGAGCTGTTTTTT. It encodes CASSRGLAGGNTGELFF.

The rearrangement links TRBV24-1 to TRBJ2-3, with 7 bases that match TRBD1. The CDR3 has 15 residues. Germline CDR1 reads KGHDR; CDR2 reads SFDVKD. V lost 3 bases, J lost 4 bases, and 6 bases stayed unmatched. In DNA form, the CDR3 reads TGTGCCACCAGTGATAGGACAGGAAGCTCAGATACGCAGTATTTT. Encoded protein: CATSDRTGSSDTQYF.

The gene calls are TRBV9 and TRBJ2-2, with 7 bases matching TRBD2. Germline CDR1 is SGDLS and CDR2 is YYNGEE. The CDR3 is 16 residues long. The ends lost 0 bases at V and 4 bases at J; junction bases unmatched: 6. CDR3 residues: CASSVGSAGVTGELFF. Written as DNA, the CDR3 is TGTGCCAGCAGCGTAGGGAGCGCGGGGGTCACCGGGGAGCTGTTTTTT.

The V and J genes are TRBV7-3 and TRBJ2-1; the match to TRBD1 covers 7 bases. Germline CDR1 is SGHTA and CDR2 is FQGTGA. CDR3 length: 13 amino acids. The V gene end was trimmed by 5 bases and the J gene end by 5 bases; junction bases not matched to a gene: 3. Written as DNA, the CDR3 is TGTGCCAGCAGCGCCGACAGGGACAATGAGCAGTTCTTC. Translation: CASSADRDNEQFF.

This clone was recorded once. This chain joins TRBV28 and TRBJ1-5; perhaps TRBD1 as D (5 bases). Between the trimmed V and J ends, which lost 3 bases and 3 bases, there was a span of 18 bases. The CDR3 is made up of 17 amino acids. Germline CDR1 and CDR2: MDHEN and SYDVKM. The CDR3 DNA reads TGTGCCAGCAGTTTTGTTAAGGGGCAGCCAATCAATCAGCCCCAGCATTTT. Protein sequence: CASSFVKGQPINQPQHF.

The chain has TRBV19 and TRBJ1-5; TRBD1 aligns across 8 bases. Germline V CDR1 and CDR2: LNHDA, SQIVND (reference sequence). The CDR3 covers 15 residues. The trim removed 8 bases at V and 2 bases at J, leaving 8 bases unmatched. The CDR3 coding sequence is TGTGCCAGTCTGAATACAGGGGGAGGCAATCAGCCCCAGCATTTT. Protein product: CASLNTGGGNQPQHF.